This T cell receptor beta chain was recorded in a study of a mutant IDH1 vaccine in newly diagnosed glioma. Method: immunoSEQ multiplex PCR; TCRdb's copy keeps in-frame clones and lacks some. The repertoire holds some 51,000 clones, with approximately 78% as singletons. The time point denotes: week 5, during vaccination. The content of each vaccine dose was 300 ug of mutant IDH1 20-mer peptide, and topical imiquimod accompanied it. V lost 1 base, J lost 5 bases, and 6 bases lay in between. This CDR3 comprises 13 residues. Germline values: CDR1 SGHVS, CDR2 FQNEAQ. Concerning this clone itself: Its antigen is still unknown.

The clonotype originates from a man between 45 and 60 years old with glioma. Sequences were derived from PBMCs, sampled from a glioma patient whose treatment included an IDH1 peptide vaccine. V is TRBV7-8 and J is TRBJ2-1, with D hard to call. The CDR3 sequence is CASSLERDNEQFF. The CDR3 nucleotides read TGTGCCAGCAGCTTAGAGCGCGACAATGAGCAGTTCTTC.